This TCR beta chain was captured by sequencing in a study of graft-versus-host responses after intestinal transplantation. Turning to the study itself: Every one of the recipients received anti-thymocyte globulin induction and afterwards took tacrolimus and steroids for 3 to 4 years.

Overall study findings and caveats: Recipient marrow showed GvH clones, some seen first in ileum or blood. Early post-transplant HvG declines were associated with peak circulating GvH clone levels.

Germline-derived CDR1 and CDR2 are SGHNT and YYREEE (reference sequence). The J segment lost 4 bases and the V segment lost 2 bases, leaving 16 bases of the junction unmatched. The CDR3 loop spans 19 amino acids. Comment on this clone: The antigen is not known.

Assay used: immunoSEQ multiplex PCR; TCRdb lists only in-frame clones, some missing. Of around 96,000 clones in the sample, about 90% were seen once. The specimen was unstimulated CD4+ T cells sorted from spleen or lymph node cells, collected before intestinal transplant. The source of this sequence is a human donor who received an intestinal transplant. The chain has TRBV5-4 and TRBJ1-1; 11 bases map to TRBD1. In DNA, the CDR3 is TGTGCCAGCAGCTTTCCAGGACAGGGGGCCCTAAGGGGGAGCACTGAAGCTTTCTTT. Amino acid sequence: CASSFPGQGALRGSTEAFF.